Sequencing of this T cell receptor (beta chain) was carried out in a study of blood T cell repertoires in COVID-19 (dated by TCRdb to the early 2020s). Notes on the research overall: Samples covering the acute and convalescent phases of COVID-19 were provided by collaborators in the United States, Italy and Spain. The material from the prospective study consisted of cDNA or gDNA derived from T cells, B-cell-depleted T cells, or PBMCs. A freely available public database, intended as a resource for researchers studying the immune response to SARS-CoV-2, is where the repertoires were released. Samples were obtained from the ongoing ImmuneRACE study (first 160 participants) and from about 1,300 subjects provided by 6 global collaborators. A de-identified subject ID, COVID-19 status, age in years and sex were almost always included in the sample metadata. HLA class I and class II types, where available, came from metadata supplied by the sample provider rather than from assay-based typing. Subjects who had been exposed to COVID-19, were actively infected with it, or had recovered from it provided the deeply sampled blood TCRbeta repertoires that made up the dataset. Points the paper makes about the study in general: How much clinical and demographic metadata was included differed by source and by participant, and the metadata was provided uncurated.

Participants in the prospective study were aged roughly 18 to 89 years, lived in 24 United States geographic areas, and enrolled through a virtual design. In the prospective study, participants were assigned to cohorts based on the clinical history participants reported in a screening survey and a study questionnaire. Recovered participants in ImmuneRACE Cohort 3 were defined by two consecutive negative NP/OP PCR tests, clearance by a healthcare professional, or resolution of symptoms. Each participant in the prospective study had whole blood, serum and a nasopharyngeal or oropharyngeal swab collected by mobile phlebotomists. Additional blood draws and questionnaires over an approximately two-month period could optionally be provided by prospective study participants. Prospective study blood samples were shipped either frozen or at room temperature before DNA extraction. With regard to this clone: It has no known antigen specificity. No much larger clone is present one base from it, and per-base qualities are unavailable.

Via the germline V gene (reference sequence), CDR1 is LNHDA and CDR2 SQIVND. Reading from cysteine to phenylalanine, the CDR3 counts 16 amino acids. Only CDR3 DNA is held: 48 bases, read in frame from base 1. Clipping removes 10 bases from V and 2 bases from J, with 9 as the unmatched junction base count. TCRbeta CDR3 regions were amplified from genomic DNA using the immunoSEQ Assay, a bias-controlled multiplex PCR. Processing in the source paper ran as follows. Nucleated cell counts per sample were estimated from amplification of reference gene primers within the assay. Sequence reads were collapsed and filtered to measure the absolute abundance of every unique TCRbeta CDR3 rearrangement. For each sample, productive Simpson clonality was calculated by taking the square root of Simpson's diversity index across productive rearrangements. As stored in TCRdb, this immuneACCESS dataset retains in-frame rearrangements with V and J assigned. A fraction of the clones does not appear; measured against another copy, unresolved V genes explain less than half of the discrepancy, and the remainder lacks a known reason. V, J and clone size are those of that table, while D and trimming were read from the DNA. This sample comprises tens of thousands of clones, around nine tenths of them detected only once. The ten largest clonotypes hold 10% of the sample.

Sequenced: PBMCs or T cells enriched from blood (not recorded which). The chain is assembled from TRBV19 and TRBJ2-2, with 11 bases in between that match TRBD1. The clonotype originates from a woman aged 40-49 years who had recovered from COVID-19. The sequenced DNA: TGTGCCACCCGGACAGGGGGCGATTCAAACACCGGGGAGCTGTTTTTT. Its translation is CATRTGGDSNTGELFF. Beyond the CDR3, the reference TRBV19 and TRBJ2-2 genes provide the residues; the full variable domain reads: DGGITQSPKYLFRKEGQNVTLSCEQNLNHDAMYWYRQDPGQGLRLIYYSQIVNDFQKGDIAEGYSVSREKKESFPLTVTSAQKNPTAFYLCATRTGGDSNTGELFFGEGSRLTVL.